The present T cell receptor (beta chain) was sequenced within a study of blood T cell repertoires in COVID-19. For the study at large: Spain, Italy and the United States supplied samples that represented acute and convalescent COVID-19. From T cells, B-cell-depleted T cells, or PBMCs came the material, which was cDNA or gDNA.

Germline CDR1 reads LGHDT; CDR2 reads YNNKEL (reference sequence). This CDR3 is built from 13 residues. With 0 bases removed from V and 6 bases from J, the gap between germline ends came to 6 bases. Methods used by the authors: Using reference gene primer amplification, nucleated cell counts were estimated. Assay used: immunoSEQ multiplex PCR; TCRdb lists only in-frame clones, some missing. The V and J calls and clone size are taken from that table; D and trimming were inferred from the DNA. The data show approximately 150,000 clones, roughly four fifths seen once. This TCR was recovered from a human donor with acute or convalescent COVID-19. The donor label of this sample is uncertain. The chain combines TRBV3-1 (or the pseudogene TRBV3-2) with TRBJ1-5; a possible D gene is TRBD1 (6 bases). Material for sequencing was peripheral blood. The CDR3: CASSQDRGQPQHF. Written as DNA, the CDR3 is TGTGCCAGCAGCCAAGACAGGGGTCAGCCCCAGCATTTT.